This is a list of T cell receptor beta chains from one sample in a study of T cell responses to AZD1222 COVID-19 vaccine. Using immunoSEQ multiplex PCR, the repertoire was profiled, and TCRdb retains in-frame clones only, with some absent. Of more than 70,000 clones listed, 88% are singletons. Sequencing used peripheral blood, obtained on day 0 of AZD1222 vaccination. The receptor source for this set is an adult in good health. CDR3s include the opening cysteine and the closing phenylalanine or tryptophan. Rows give clone size only sometimes, using once, few, many, or a class for an expanded clone.

J gene: TRBJ2-4
clone size: .
V gene: TRBV6-5
CDR3 protein: CASTGRGTKNIQYF

J gene: TRBJ2-7
clone size: .
V gene: TRBV6-6
CDR3 protein: CASSPLYAGPMIYEQYF

J gene: TRBJ1-5
clone size: few
V gene: TRBV19
CDR3 protein: CASSALGQPQHF

J gene: TRBJ2-3
clone size: .
V gene: TRBV7-2
CDR3 protein: CASSLGVQGADTQYF

J gene: TRBJ1-1
clone size: .
V gene: TRBV29-1
CDR3 protein: CSVGPGHMNTEAFF

J gene: TRBJ2-1
clone size: .
V gene: TRBV4-2
CDR3 protein: CASSRGGSRYNEQFF

J gene: TRBJ1-5
clone size: once
V gene: TRBV27
CDR3 protein: CASSLSISYITGNQPQHF

J gene: TRBJ1-6
clone size: .
V gene: TRBV5-1
CDR3 protein: CASSLQGIGNSPLHF

J gene: TRBJ2-3
clone size: few
V gene: TRBV27
CDR3 protein: CASRTLGTTNTDTQYF

J gene: TRBJ1-5
clone size: .
V gene: TRBV24-1
CDR3 protein: CATSGQISNQPQHF

J gene: TRBJ1-6
clone size: .
V gene: TRBV7-9
CDR3 protein: CASSLAFQGNSPLHF

J gene: TRBJ1-2
clone size: .
V gene: TRBV2
CDR3 protein: CASSGGQGYGYTF

J gene: TRBJ2-7
clone size: .
V gene: TRBV3-1/TRBV3-2
CDR3 protein: CASSQAATKTYEQYF

J gene: TRBJ2-3
clone size: once
V gene: TRBV18
CDR3 protein: CASSPTGGTDTQYF

J gene: TRBJ2-2
clone size: .
V gene: TRBV18
CDR3 protein: CASSTPLDRENTGELFF

J gene: TRBJ1-2
clone size: .
V gene: TRBV3-1/TRBV3-2
CDR3 protein: CASSRDYGYTF

J gene: TRBJ1-5
clone size: .
V gene: TRBV27
CDR3 protein: CASSSYRDTNSNQPQHF

J gene: TRBJ1-2
clone size: .
V gene: TRBV25-1
CDR3 protein: CASSQYRGHYGYTF

J gene: TRBJ2-1
clone size: .
V gene: TRBV11-3
CDR3 protein: CASSLSGSTNEQFF

J gene: TRBJ1-2
clone size: .
V gene: TRBV6-5
CDR3 protein: CASTWTGTTYGYTF

J gene: TRBJ2-5
clone size: .
V gene: TRBV5-1
CDR3 protein: CASSLALDYQETQYF

J gene: TRBJ2-7
clone size: .
V gene: TRBV27
CDR3 protein: CASSFSGTTGEQYF

J gene: TRBJ2-7
clone size: .
V gene: TRBV5-6
CDR3 protein: CASSLQAGRLRYEQYF

J gene: TRBJ1-2
clone size: .
V gene: TRBV7-2
CDR3 protein: CASSLRTGGDYGYTF

J gene: TRBJ1-1
clone size: .
V gene: TRBV5-1
CDR3 protein: CASSSGVTATEAFF

J gene: TRBJ1-1
clone size: .
V gene: TRBV29-1
CDR3 protein: CSVEKSNTEAFF

J gene: TRBJ2-5
clone size: .
V gene: TRBV3-1/TRBV3-2
CDR3 protein: CASSQMSYRQETQYF

J gene: TRBJ1-5
clone size: once
V gene: TRBV19
CDR3 protein: CASSTVSNQPQHF

J gene: TRBJ1-4
clone size: .
V gene: TRBV27
CDR3 protein: CASRQGDFGEKLFF

J gene: TRBJ1-5
clone size: .
V gene: TRBV5-1
CDR3 protein: CASSSGQPNQPQHF

J gene: TRBJ1-2
clone size: .
V gene: TRBV19
CDR3 protein: CATSASGQLYGYTF

J gene: TRBJ1-1
clone size: .
V gene: TRBV19
CDR3 protein: CASSTLTGTSYTEAFF

J gene: TRBJ2-1
clone size: .
V gene: TRBV24-1
CDR3 protein: CATQNSGNGLGEQFF

J gene: TRBJ1-1
clone size: .
V gene: TRBV5-6
CDR3 protein: CASRRDSYMNTEAFF

J gene: TRBJ2-1
clone size: once
V gene: TRBV15
CDR3 protein: CATSRDPGDSPSANEQFF

J gene: TRBJ1-1
clone size: .
V gene: TRBV5-4
CDR3 protein: CASSLLNTEAFF

J gene: TRBJ1-1
clone size: .
V gene: TRBV3-1/TRBV3-2
CDR3 protein: CASSQDYSNTEAFF

J gene: TRBJ2-1
clone size: .
V gene: TRBV5-1
CDR3 protein: CASSLTERKRAYNEQFF

J gene: TRBJ1-2
clone size: once
V gene: TRBV18
CDR3 protein: CASSPTGDGYTF

J gene: TRBJ2-1
clone size: .
V gene: TRBV2
CDR3 protein: CASVDGTGQNNEQFF

J gene: TRBJ2-7
clone size: large
V gene: TRBV27
CDR3 protein: CASSYGTGGEQYF

J gene: TRBJ2-7
clone size: .
V gene: TRBV3-1/TRBV3-2
CDR3 protein: CASSPCCPIVLDEQYF

J gene: TRBJ2-7
clone size: .
V gene: TRBV11-2
CDR3 protein: CASSPNREGEQYF

J gene: TRBJ2-7
clone size: .
V gene: TRBV11-3
CDR3 protein: CASSLYGGSYEQYF